This T cell receptor (beta chain) was captured by sequencing in a study of blood T cell repertoires in COVID-19. Study details: The United States, Italy and Spain provided the acute and convalescent COVID-19 samples. In each case, the material was cDNA or gDNA derived from T cells, B-cell-depleted T cells, or PBMCs.

Only in-frame clones appear in the TCRdb table, and some are missing; sequencing was by immunoSEQ multiplex PCR. The table includes some 230,000 clones, approximately 80% detected once. V lost 4 bases and J lost 1, with 12 bases in between. This CDR3 spans 15 amino acids. Germline V CDR1 and CDR2: SEHNR, FQNEAQ (reference sequence). Cohort 3 donors counted as recovered after two negative PCRs, clearance, or resolved symptoms. This clone was counted a single time. This sequence was found in a man between 35 and 55 years old who had recovered from COVID-19. Sequencing was performed on PBMCs or T cells enriched from blood (not recorded which). The chain combines TRBV7-9 with TRBJ2-3; the D gene is possibly TRBD1 (5 bases). CDR3 in amino acids: CASSYRQPRTDTQYF. In DNA form, the CDR3 reads TGTGCCAGCAGCTATAGACAGCCCCGCACAGATACGCAGTATTTT.